The subject of this entry is one T cell receptor beta chain. Its antigen is unidentified. Libraries were prepared by immunoSEQ multiplex PCR; TCRdb keeps only in-frame clonotypes and omits some of them. The sample lists 12,000 to 15,000 clones, over 65% occurring once. This sample was taken from a study of vaccination effects on CD4 cells after COVID-19. Study-level background: The median interval between the second dose and post-vaccine sampling was 72 days. Findings of the study overall: Infection-derived and vaccine-derived clones contracted markedly late after vaccination.

The CDR3 is 11 residues long. Looked up from germline, CDR1 is SGHRS and CDR2 is YFSETQ. Trimming took off 3 bases at V and 6 bases at J, with 7 bases between the two ends. The ViraFEST assay expanded antigen-specific CD4+ T cells with viral peptide pools before sequencing. After about 10 days in culture, the CD4+ T cells were isolated. Between March and December 2020, the person had a SARS-CoV-2 infection that PCR confirmed. As their vaccination, participants received two doses of either BNT162b2 or mRNA-1273. Half the medium was replaced with IL-2 medium on days 3 and 7. Sequenced here: CD4+ T cells from PBMCs cultured with HCoV-NL63 spike peptides, sampled after COVID-19 vaccination. This chain uses TRBV5-1 with TRBJ2-7; the D is unclear. This receptor was identified in a human donor who had a prior SARS-CoV-2 infection. Written as DNA, the CDR3 is TGCGCCAGCAGCTCGGGTGGCGAGCAGTACTTC. This sequence encodes CASSSGGEQYF. Supplemented by reference TRBV5-1 and TRBJ2-7, the full variable domain reads KAGVTQTPRYLIKTRGQQVTLSCSPISGHRSVSWYQQTPGQGLQFLFEYFSETQRNKGNFPGRFSGRQFSNSRSEMNVSTLELGDSALYLCASSSGGEQYFGPGTRLTVT.